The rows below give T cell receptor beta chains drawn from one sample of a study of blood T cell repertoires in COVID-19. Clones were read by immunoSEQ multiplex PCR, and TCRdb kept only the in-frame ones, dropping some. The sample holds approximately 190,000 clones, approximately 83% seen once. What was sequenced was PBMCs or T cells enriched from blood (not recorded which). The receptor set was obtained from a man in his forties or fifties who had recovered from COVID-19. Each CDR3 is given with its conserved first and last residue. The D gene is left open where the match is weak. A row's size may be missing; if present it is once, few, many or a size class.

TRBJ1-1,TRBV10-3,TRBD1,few,CAITGRTGQNTEAFF,TGTGCCATCACCGGTCGGACAGGGCAAAACACTGAAGCTTTCTTT
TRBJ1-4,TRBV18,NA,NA,CASSRAVNEKLFF,TGTGCCAGCTCCAGGGCTGTTAATGAAAAACTGTTTTTT
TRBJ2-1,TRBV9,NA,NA,CASSVGTTANNEQFF,TGTGCCAGCAGCGTAGGGACTACAGCGAACAATGAGCAGTTCTTC
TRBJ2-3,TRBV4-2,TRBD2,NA,CASQNPMERGGTNTQYF,TGTGCCAGCCAGAACCCGATGGAGCGGGGGGGTACTAATACGCAGTATTTT
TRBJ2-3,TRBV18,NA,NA,CASSPLVQGPDTQYF,TGTGCCAGCTCACCATTAGTCCAGGGCCCAGATACGCAGTATTTT
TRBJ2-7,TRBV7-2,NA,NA,CASSLDRATSYEQYF,TGTGCCAGCAGCTTAGACAGGGCCACATCCTACGAGCAGTACTTC
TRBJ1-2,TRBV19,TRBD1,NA,CASSIGTGNYGYTF,TGTGCCAGTAGTATAGGGACAGGGAACTATGGCTACACCTTC
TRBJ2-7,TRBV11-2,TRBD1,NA,CASSRQGTYEQYF,TGTGCCAGCAGCCGACAGGGTACCTACGAGCAGTACTTC
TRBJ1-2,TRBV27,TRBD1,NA,CASSLLRGLSGGYTF,TGTGCCAGCAGTTTACTCAGGGGGCTTTCGGGTGGCTACACCTTC
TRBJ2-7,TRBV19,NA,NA,CASSSNRVGEQYF,TGTGCCAGTAGTTCTAACAGGGTCGGCGAGCAGTACTTC
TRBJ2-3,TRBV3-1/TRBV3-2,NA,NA,CASSQRSTDTQYF,TGTGCCAGCAGCCAGCGTAGCACAGATACGCAGTATTTT
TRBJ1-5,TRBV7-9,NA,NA,CASSLGGPNQPQHF,TGTGCCAGCAGCTTAGGCGGTCCCAATCAGCCCCAGCATTTT
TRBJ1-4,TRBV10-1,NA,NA,CASPGSPNEKLFF,TGCGCCAGTCCCGGGTCCCCGAATGAAAAACTGTTTTTT
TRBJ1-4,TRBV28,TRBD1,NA,CASSPTRTGGREKLFF,TGTGCCAGCAGTCCCACCCGGACAGGGGGTAGGGAAAAACTGTTTTTT
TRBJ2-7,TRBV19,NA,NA,CASSSQITYEQYF,TGTGCCAGTAGTTCACAGATCACCTACGAGCAGTACTTC
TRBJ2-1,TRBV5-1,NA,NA,CASSLEAGARNEQFF,TGCGCCAGCAGCTTGGAGGCGGGGGCTCGCAATGAGCAGTTCTTC
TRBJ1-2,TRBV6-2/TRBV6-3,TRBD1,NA,CASSEQGSYGYTF,TGTGCCAGCAGCGAACAGGGGAGCTATGGCTACACCTTC
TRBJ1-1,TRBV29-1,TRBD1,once,CSVTGVNTEAFF,TGCAGCGTCACAGGGGTGAACACTGAAGCTTTCTTT
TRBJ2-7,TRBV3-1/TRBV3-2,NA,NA,CASSQDRGGHSYEQYF,TGTGCCAGCAGCCAAGATCGCGGGGGCCACTCCTACGAGCAGTACTTC
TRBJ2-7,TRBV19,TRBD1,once,CASSIDGDRIPIF,TGTGCCAGTAGTATAGACGGGGACAGGATCCCTATCTTC
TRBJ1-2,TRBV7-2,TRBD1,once,CASSLTGGGARGYTF,TGTGCCAGCAGCTTAACAGGGGGCGGCGCTCGGGGCTACACCTTC
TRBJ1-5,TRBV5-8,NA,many,CASSLATFSNQPQHF,TGTGCCAGCAGCTTGGCTACTTTTAGCAATCAGCCCCAGCATTTT
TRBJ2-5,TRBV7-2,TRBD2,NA,CASSLTSGGWETQYF,TGTGCCAGCAGCTTAACTAGCGGGGGCTGGGAGACCCAGTACTTC
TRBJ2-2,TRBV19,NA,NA,CASSIDRDLVTGELFF,TGTGCCAGTAGTATAGATCGAGACTTAGTCACCGGGGAGCTGTTTTTT
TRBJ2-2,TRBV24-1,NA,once,CATSDFSDTGELFF,TGTGCCACCAGTGATTTTTCGGACACCGGGGAGCTGTTTTTT
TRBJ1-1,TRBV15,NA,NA,CATSRAPQEGTEAFF,TGTGCCACCAGCAGAGCCCCTCAAGAGGGAACTGAAGCTTTCTTT
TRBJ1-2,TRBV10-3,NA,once,CAISGRALDEINYGYTF,TGTGCCATCAGTGGGAGGGCACTCGACGAGATTAACTATGGCTACACCTTC
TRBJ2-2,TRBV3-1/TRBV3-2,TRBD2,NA,CASSQTAGKSGGNTGELFF,TGTGCCAGCAGCCAGACGGCCGGAAAGAGCGGGGGCAACACCGGGGAGCTGTTTTTT
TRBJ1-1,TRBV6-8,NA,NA,CASSPPGRNTEAFF,TGTGCCAGCAGTCCCCCTGGCAGAAACACTGAAGCTTTCTTT
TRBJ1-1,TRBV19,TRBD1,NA,CASSIPDRGIMNTEAFF,TGTGCCAGTAGTATACCGGACAGGGGCATAATGAACACTGAAGCTTTCTTT
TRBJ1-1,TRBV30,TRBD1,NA,CAWTGGNTEAFF,TGTGCCTGGACAGGGGGGAACACTGAAGCTTTCTTT
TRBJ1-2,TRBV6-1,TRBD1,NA,CASSLGQGDYGYTF,TGTGCCAGCAGCCTCGGACAGGGAGACTATGGCTACACCTTC
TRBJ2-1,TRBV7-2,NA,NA,CASSALAREQFF,TGTGCCAGCAGCGCTCTAGCACGAGAGCAGTTCTTC